This T cell receptor beta chain was captured in a study of cytomegalovirus exposure and HLA in healthy donors. Primers included in the PCR were 60 Vbeta and 13 Jbeta primers. TCRdb keeps only in-frame clones here, not all; method: immunoSEQ multiplex PCR. The sample consists of about 98,000 clones, more than 60% of them appearing once. Notes on this clone: Its specificity is not known.

V lost 4 bases, J lost 5 bases, and 12 bases lay in between. The CDR3 totals 13 residues. Germline V gene data show CDR1 as SEHNR and CDR2 as FQNEAQ (reference sequence). Study-wide results and limits: Highly shared sequence variants in one cluster were likely a sequencing artifact.

The chain carries TRBV7-9 and TRBJ2-7; no clear D gene. Input material: PBMCs. The sequence was obtained from a man between 18 and 29 years old in good health and CMV-seropositive. The CDR3 is CASSSPMSDEQYF. The CDR3 DNA reads as TGTGCCAGCAGCTCCCCAATGAGTGACGAGCAGTACTTC.